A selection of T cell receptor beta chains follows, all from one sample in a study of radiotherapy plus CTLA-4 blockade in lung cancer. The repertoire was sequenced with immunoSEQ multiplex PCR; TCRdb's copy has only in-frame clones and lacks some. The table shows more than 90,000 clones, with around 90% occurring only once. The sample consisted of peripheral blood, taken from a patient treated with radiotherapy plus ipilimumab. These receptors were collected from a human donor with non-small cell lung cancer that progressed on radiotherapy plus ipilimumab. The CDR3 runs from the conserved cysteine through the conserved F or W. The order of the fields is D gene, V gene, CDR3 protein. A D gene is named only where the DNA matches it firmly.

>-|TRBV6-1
CASSLLNYGYTF
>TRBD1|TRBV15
CATSRDPTGGGYTF
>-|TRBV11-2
CASSGFGSSYNEQFF
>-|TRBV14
CASSQDLTRGGELFF
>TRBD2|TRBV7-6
CASSLAGGDTDTQYF
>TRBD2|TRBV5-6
CASSPGGANSYNEQFF
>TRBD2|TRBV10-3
CAISDTAGVYNEQFF
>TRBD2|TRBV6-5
CASRGLAGAYEQYF
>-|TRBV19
CASSISSSLEKLFF
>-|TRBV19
CASRMMGRDSGNTIYF
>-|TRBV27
CASSLHTGELFF
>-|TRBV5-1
CASSSGRITGYEQYF
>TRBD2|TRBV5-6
CASSLGYAGEGNEQFF
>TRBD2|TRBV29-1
CSVGASGSSDTQYF
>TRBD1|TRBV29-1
CSVDRGNTGELFF
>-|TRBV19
CASSIWAGELFF
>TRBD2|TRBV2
CASRERGVTDTQYF